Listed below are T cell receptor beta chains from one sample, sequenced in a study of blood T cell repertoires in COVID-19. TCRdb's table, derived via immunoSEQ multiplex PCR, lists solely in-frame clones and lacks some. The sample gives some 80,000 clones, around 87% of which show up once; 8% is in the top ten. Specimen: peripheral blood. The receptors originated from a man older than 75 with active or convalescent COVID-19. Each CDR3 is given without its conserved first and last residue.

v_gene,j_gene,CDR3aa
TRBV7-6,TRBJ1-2,ASRTGPGYT
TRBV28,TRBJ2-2,ASSSHNTGELF
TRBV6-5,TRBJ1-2,ATRGANYGYT
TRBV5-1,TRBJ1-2,ASRVGQPGGYT
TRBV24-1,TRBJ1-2,ATSDTTGGRYGYT
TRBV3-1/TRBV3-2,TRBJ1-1,ASSRGRSGEAF
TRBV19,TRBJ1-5,ASRGLGNQPQH
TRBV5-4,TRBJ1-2,ASSLAGGGSNYGYT
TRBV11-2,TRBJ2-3,ASSKGVAGTSTDTQY
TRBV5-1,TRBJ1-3,ASSLDGRVRNTIY
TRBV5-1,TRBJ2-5,ASSLLPGPQETQY
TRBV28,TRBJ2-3,AWERGGSDTQY
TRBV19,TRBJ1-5,ASSMSSNQPQH
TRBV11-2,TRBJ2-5,ASSISQINGAQY
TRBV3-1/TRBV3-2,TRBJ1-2,ASSSTAFGYT
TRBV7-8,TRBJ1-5,ASSLRQGNQPQH
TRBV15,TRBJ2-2,ATSGPGGLAATGELF
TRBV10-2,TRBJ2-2,ASSNPGTTNTGELF
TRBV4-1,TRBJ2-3,ASSSETSGLRTDTQY
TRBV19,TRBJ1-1,ASLDRGNTEAF
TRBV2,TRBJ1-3,ITVSSGNTIY
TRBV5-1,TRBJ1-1,ASSFGTGTEAF
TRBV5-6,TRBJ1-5,ASSLVRDRGSQPQH
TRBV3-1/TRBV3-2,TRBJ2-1,ASSQDLGGRAKQF
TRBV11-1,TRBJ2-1,ASSLDLYNEQF
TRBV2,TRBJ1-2,ASSEASGTEPPYGYT
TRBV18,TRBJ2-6,ASSPRSVTWSYSGANVLT
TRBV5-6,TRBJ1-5,ASSLRGTNQPQH
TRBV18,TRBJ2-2,ASSPPGQNTGELF
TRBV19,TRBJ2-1,ASSISAGGHNEQF
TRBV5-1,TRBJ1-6,ASSLDRVNSPLH
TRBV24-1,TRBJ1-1,ATSDSKNTEAF
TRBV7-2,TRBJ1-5,ASSLVGQGGNQPQH
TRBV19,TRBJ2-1,ASNRREGREQF
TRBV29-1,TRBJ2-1,SVVIQGASYNEQF
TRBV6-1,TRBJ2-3,ASSEVVGLAISTDTQY
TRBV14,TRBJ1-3,ASSQDIGEISGNTIY
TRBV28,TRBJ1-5,ASTTRWEGHNQPQH
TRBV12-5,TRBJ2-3,ASVSSGGPYYTTDTQY
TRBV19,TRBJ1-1,ASSLGQSAAEAF
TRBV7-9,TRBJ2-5,ASSTPPGALETQY
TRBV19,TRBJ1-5,ASSISGGGQPQH
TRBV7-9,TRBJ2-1,ASNPSPSGRNEQF
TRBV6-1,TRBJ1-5,ASSEGGLYPQH
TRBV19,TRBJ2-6,ASTWRVFHSGANVLT